The 18 T cell receptor beta chains listed next were all sequenced from one sample in a study of beta chain features in type 1 diabetes. Study outcomes and limitations: People with Type 1 diabetes carried modestly yet significantly shorter TCRB CDR3s in all four CD4+ subsets.

Their target antigens are unknown. Expressed TCRB transcripts got sequenced, as all isolated RNA was reverse transcribed. TCRdb's table, derived via immunoSEQ multiplex PCR, lists solely in-frame clones and lacks some. The data show 100,000 to 150,000 clones, around 9% seen once. The source material was central memory CD4+ T cells from blood. The receptors were sampled from a man in his thirties or forties with type 1 diabetes.

The chain joins TRBV28 to TRBJ2-3; D is ambiguous. CDR3 size: 13 residues. V was shortened by 7 bases and J by 5 bases, with 13 bases between the two germline ends. Germline values: CDR1 MDHEN, CDR2 SYDVKM. CDR3 loop: CASTSTLRDTQYF. The CDR3 coding sequence is TGTGCCAGCACCTCCACCCTAAGAGATACGCAGTATTTT.

This clone was seen a few times. The chain combines TRBV19 with TRBJ2-1, with D tentatively TRBD2 (6 bases). CDR3 length: 13 residues. Trimming shortened V by 7 bases and J by 9 bases, and 16 bases separated the two germline ends. The germline V gene encodes CDR1 LNHDA and CDR2 SQIVND (reference sequence). CDR3 protein: CASMEGGMGEQFF. The CDR3 DNA sequence: TGTGCCAGTATGGAGGGTGGGATGGGTGAGCAGTTCTTC.

The chain recombines TRBV2 with TRBJ1-1; TRBD1 is a possible D gene (5 bases). There are 13 residues in the CDR3. Trimming left V 11 bases short and J 4 bases short, with 17 bases between. The germline V gene encodes CDR1 SNHLY and CDR2 FYNNEI. The CDR3 DNA sequence: TGTGCCGGAGGGCAAACGGGGGGCACTGAAGCTTTCTTT. This codes for CAGGQTGGTEAFF.

This clone was seen only a few times. The rearrangement joins TRBV21-1 to TRBJ2-1; TRBD2, the table's D call, was not compared with the DNA. TRBV21-1 is a listed pseudogene. The CDR3 totals 15 residues. The CDR3 loop is CASPRRGGRYNEQFF. The CDR3 DNA is TGTGCCAGCCCCCGAAGAGGAGGGCGATACAATGAGCAGTTCTTC.

This clone was counted only a few times. This chain connects TRBV4-3 to TRBJ1-2; the match to TRBD1 covers 7 bases. The J segment lost 4 bases and the V segment lost 1 base, leaving 9 bases of the junction unmatched. This CDR3 has 16 residues. CDR1 and CDR2 from the germline V gene are LGHNA and YSLEER. CDR3 residues: CASSQALDRASYGYTF. The DNA of the CDR3 is TGCGCCAGCAGCCAAGCTTTAGACAGGGCAAGCTATGGCTACACCTTC.

This clone was counted only a few times. The V gene is TRBV6-6, the J gene TRBJ2-7; D perhaps matches TRBD1 (6 bases). Trimming pared 5 bases from V and 3 bases from J, leaving 17 bases between. CDR3 length: 15 residues. Germline CDR1 reads MNHNY; CDR2 reads SVGAGI (reference sequence). Written as DNA, the CDR3 is TGTGCCAGCAGTCCCAGTGGCAGGGGAAACTACGAGCAGTACTTC. This translates into CASSPSGRGNYEQYF.

This clone has a handful of counts. The chain links TRBV5-4 to TRBJ2-1; TRBD1 matches 9 bases. The CDR3 extends over 14 amino acids. The V gene's germline CDR1 is SGHNT and CDR2 YYREEE (reference sequence). Trimming took 9 bases from V and 8 from J; bases not matched to a gene: 12. The CDR3 nucleotides read TGTGCCACCCAGGGACAGGGAGCTGGGGATGAGCAGTTCTTC. It is translated as CATQGQGAGDEQFF.

The rearrangement links TRBV11-3 to TRBJ2-7; TRBD1 agrees at 7 bases. The junction had 6 bases not matched to a gene; V was cut back by 3 bases and J by 1 base. This CDR3 has 15 residues. Per the germline V gene, CDR1 is SGHNT and CDR2 is YENEEA. The CDR3 spells CASSLVRTGSYEQYF. The CDR3, as DNA: TGTGCCAGCAGCTTGGTCAGGACAGGATCCTACGAGCAGTACTTC.

This clone showed up just a few times. The chain is built from TRBV29-1 and TRBJ1-1; D might be TRBD1 (5 bases). Germline CDR1 is SQVTM and CDR2 is ANQGSEA. The V end was cut by 7 bases, the J end by 6 bases, with 18 bases between. The CDR3 has 13 residues. The CDR3 region is CSAAPGTQAEAFF. The CDR3 region has the DNA TGCAGCGCCGCCCCAGGGACTCAGGCTGAAGCTTTCTTT.

The V call is TRBV7-9, the J call TRBJ2-1; TRBD1 might be the D (6 bases). V was cut by 5 bases and J by 3 bases, with 11 bases left in between. The CDR3 loop spans 14 amino acids. CDR1 and CDR2 from the germline V gene are SEHNR and FQNEAQ (reference sequence). Written as DNA, the CDR3 is TGTGCCAGCAGCCCAGACAGGATCTACAATGAGCAGTTCTTC. This encodes CASSPDRIYNEQFF.

The rearrangement uses TRBV30 and TRBJ1-6, with 7 nucleotides matching TRBD1. V dropped 5 bases and J dropped 14; count of bases not matched to a gene: 9. CDR3 size: 12 residues. CDR1 and CDR2 (germline): GTSNPN, SVGIG (reference sequence). The CDR3 reads CAWARGSGSLHF. Written as DNA, the CDR3 is TGTGCCTGGGCCAGGGGGAGCGGGTCCCTCCACTTT.

The rearrangement uses TRBV27 and TRBJ1-2; TRBD1 agrees at 7 bases. After removal of 6 bases from V and 7 bases from J, the junction contained 14 bases not matched to a gene. This CDR3 comprises 15 residues. Germline CDR1 and CDR2: MNHEY and SMNVEV (reference sequence). The CDR3 bases are TGTGCCAGCAGCCGGGCCGGGACAGCGGCAATTGGCTACACCTTC. Translation gives CASSRAGTAAIGYTF.

This clone was picked up a small number of times. The rearrangement links TRBV9 to TRBJ2-5; a possible D gene is TRBD2 (7 bases). V lost 7 bases, J lost 5 bases, and 12 bases lay in between. This CDR3 is 12 amino acids long. In germline, CDR1 is SGDLS, CDR2 YYNGEE. DNA for the CDR3: TGTGCCAGCGGGGGGGCAGGGGAGACCCAGTACTTC. Protein: CASGGAGETQYF.

In this sample, this clone turned up a few times. The chain has TRBV4-1 and TRBJ2-2, with D possibly being TRBD1 (5 bases). This CDR3 region has 13 residues. Trimming removed 4 bases at V and 10 bases at J, with 13 bases between. Germline V CDR1 and CDR2: MGHRA, YSYEKL. CDR3 residues: CASSRTGLAELFF. CDR3 coding DNA: TGCGCCAGCAGCCGAACAGGCCTTGCGGAGCTGTTTTTT.

The V and J genes are TRBV30 and TRBJ2-5; D is perhaps TRBD1 (6 bases). Germline V gene lookup returns CDR1 GTSNPN and CDR2 SVGIG (reference sequence). CDR3 length: 12 amino acids. The ends were cut back, 5 bases at V and 1 base at J, with 8 bases in the middle. CDR3 region: CAWQGSQETQYF. CDR3 in DNA: TGTGCCTGGCAGGGGTCCCAAGAGACCCAGTACTTC.

This clone was seen only a few times. V gene TRBV5-1 combines with J gene TRBJ1-1; 9 bases are a match to TRBD1. The ends lost 4 bases at V and 6 bases at J; junction bases unmatched: 7. Germline lookup yields CDR1 SGHRS and CDR2 YFSETQ. The CDR3 contains 14 residues. DNA for the CDR3: TGCGCCAGCAGCGATGGGACAGGGTACGCTGAAGCTTTCTTT. Encoded protein: CASSDGTGYAEAFF.

The chain employs TRBV5-1 and TRBJ2-7, with 9 positions matching TRBD2. Germline lookup yields CDR1 SGHRS and CDR2 YFSETQ. The CDR3 totals 15 residues. J was trimmed by 3 bases and V by 4 bases; bases with no gene match: 8. CDR3 protein: CASSPGGAGGYEQYF. CDR3 in DNA: TGCGCCAGCAGCCCAGGGGGAGCGGGGGGCTACGAGCAGTACTTC.

The chain employs TRBV5-4 and TRBJ2-5, with D perhaps matching TRBD1 (6 bases). The ends were cut back, 1 base at V and 2 bases at J, with 9 bases in the middle. CDR3 length: 14 amino acids. Looked up from germline, CDR1 is SGHNT and CDR2 is YYREEE (reference sequence). The CDR3 reads CASSLYQGQETQYF. CDR3 bases: TGTGCCAGCAGCTTGTACCAGGGGCAAGAGACCCAGTACTTC.